The 11 T cell receptor beta chains reported below all come from one sample, sequenced in a study of cytomegalovirus exposure and HLA in healthy donors. Researchers ran the PCR with 60 Vbeta and 13 Jbeta primers. TCRdb keeps only in-frame clones here, not all; method: immunoSEQ multiplex PCR. The sample lists 120,000 to 150,000 clones, nearly 90% occurring once. Sequenced input: PBMCs. The receptor source for this set is a woman aged 40-49 years in good health and CMV-seronegative.

The chain employs TRBV11-3 and TRBJ1-1; no clear D gene. The CDR3 sequence is 13 residues long. Trimming removed 2 bases at V and 1 base at J, with 5 bases between. Germline V gene data show CDR1 as SGHNT and CDR2 as YENEEA. The CDR3 nucleotides are TGTGCCAGCAGCTTAAGCCGGAACACTGAAGCTTTCTTT. It codes for CASSLSRNTEAFF.

This chain joins TRBV6-5 and TRBJ2-7; 9 nucleotides align to TRBD1. The CDR3 is made up of 14 amino acids. Trimming cost V 2 bases and J 4 bases; bases outside gene matches: 3. Germline-derived CDR1 and CDR2 are MNHEY and SVGAGI. CDR3 region: CASSYAQGAYEQYF. In DNA, the CDR3 is TGTGCCAGCAGTTACGCACAGGGGGCATACGAGCAGTACTTC.

The rearrangement joins TRBV28 to TRBJ2-7; TRBD1 might be the D (5 bases). Per germline, CDR1 MDHEN and CDR2 SYDVKM. The V end was cut by 3 bases, the J end by 2 bases, with 11 bases between. The CDR3 covers 14 residues. CDR3 amino acids: CASSLMTVPYEQYF. In nucleotides, the CDR3 is TGTGCCAGCAGTTTGATGACAGTCCCCTACGAGCAGTACTTC.

This clone appeared a single time. For the CDR3, the DNA is TGTGCCAGCGCCTTTAGCCGGGAACTGGAAGAGCAGTTCTTC. Its protein is CASAFSRELEEQFF. The chain uses TRBV19 and TRBJ2-1; perhaps TRBD2 as D (5 bases). V lost 9 bases and J lost 10, with 22 bases in between. The CDR3 is 14 amino acids. Germline V CDR1 and CDR2: LNHDA, SQIVND (reference sequence).

The CDR3 is CASSPRTGGTYEQYF. In DNA form, the CDR3 reads TGTGCCAGCTCACCTCGGACAGGAGGCACCTACGAGCAGTACTTC. This chain links TRBV18 with TRBJ2-7; 7 positions match TRBD1. Germline V gene sequence: CDR1 KGHSH, CDR2 LQKENI. Unmatched junction bases numbered 7, after V lost 3 bases and J lost 2 bases. The CDR3 has 15 residues.

The V gene is TRBV5-1, the J gene TRBJ2-7; tentative D call: TRBD1 (5 bases). Germline-derived CDR1 and CDR2 are SGHRS and YFSETQ. V was clipped by 5 bases and J by 5 bases, with 20 bases between them. The CDR3 totals 15 residues. The CDR3 spells CASSIRYQGTDEQYF. The CDR3 DNA is TGCGCCAGCAGTATCCGGTACCAGGGTACCGACGAGCAGTACTTC.

The CDR3 region is CASKPTGYEQYF. The CDR3 region has the DNA TGTGCCAGCAAGCCCACAGGGTACGAGCAGTACTTC. The rearrangement uses TRBV2 and TRBJ2-7, with D tentatively TRBD1 (6 bases). V was cut by 7 bases and J by 4 bases, with 11 bases left in between. This CDR3 has 12 residues. Germline loops: CDR1 SNHLY, CDR2 FYNNEI.

This clone showed up just a few times. This chain links TRBV9 with TRBJ1-1, with D possibly matching TRBD1 (5 bases). The germline V gene has CDR1 SGDLS and CDR2 YYNGEE. V lost 3 bases, J lost 10 bases, and 13 bases lay in between. This CDR3 region has 12 residues. CDR3: CASSGRSQGAFF. The CDR3 DNA reads as TGTGCCAGCAGCGGACGGAGCCAGGGAGCTTTCTTT.

The chain carries TRBV11-3 and TRBJ2-7; tentatively, D is TRBD2 (5 bases). Germline V gives CDR1 SGHNT, CDR2 YENEEA. The CDR3 contains 14 residues. The V and J ends lost 2 bases and 3 bases respectively, with 11 bases between them. The CDR3 sequence is CASSLNAGGYEQYF. The CDR3 DNA reads as TGTGCCAGCAGCTTAAATGCAGGAGGCTACGAGCAGTACTTC.

The rearrangement links TRBV5-6 to TRBJ2-7, with a weak D call TRBD1 (6 bases). The CDR3 loop spans 14 amino acids. The V end lost 9 bases, the J end lost 0 bases, and 16 bases lay between the germline ends. Germline CDR1 SGHDT, CDR2 YYEEEE. In nucleotides, the CDR3 is TGTGCCACCAGTATGGGGGCCCTCTCCTACGAGCAGTACTTC. Its protein is CATSMGALSYEQYF. The full variable domain, in which reference TRBV5-6 and TRBJ2-7 provide the parts outside the CDR3, is DAGVTQSPTHLIKTRGQQVTLRCSPKSGHDTVSWYQQALGQGPQFIFQYYEEEERQRGNFPDRFSGHQFPNYSSELNVNALLLGDSALYLCATSMGALSYEQYFGPGTRLTVT.

This clone was seen a few times. The genes are TRBV6-5 and TRBJ1-1; weak D call: TRBD1 (6 bases). The V gene's germline CDR1 is MNHEY and CDR2 SVGAGI. This CDR3 spans 12 amino acids. V was shortened by 6 bases and J by 7 bases, with 12 bases between the two germline ends. CDR3 sequence (DNA): TGTGCCAGCAGACTTGGACAGATTGAAGCTTTCTTT. Its translation: CASRLGQIEAFF.